This note documents a single TCR beta chain sequence. The antigen this receptor binds is unknown. No much larger clone is present one base from it, and per-base qualities are unavailable. From the cysteine through the phenylalanine, the CDR3 covers 16 amino acids. The DNA shown is the 48-base CDR3, in frame from base 1. Deletion took 5 bases off V and 0 bases off J, with a span of 17 bases between the germline ends. The germline V gene yields KGHSH for CDR1 and LQKENI for CDR2. The collaborating institutions used their own protocols to collect whole blood in K2EDTA tubes. For TCRbeta analysis, collaborator samples were shipped as frozen whole blood, as isolated PBMCs, or as DNA extracted from either sample type. This record belongs to a study of blood T cell repertoires in COVID-19 (dated by TCRdb to about 2020). A note on the overall study: Collaborator samples came from the United States, Italy and Spain and covered acute and convalescent phases of COVID-19. The prospective study material was composed of cDNA or gDNA derived from T cells, B-cell-depleted T cells, or PBMCs. Subjects who had been exposed to COVID-19, were actively infected with it, or had recovered from it provided the deeply sampled blood TCRbeta repertoires that made up the dataset. The repertoires were made available in a free public database intended to serve as a resource for research on the immune response to SARS-CoV-2. Samples were obtained from the ongoing ImmuneRACE study (first 160 participants) and from roughly 1,300 subjects provided by 6 global collaborators. Sample metadata almost always included a de-identified subject ID, COVID-19 status, age in years and sex. Where available, HLA class I and class II types were obtained from metadata supplied by the sample provider rather than from assay-based typing.

What the work shows at the level of the full study, not this receptor alone: The amount of clinical and demographic metadata varied by source and participant and was provided uncurated.

The immunoSEQ Assay, a bias-controlled multiplex PCR, was used to amplify TCRbeta CDR3 regions from genomic DNA. The authors processed their data as follows. Within the assay, amplification of reference gene primers was used to estimate how many nucleated cells each sample contained. Sequence reads were collapsed and filtered to measure the absolute abundance of every unique TCRbeta CDR3 rearrangement. For each sample, productive Simpson clonality was calculated by taking the square root of Simpson's diversity index across productive rearrangements. Here the immuneACCESS table is served through TCRdb, limited to in-frame sequences with V and J called. Missing clones are a known gap in these copies; in checked studies unresolved V genes cover under half, and the rest lacks a known reason. That table furnishes V, J and clone size, whereas the DNA furnished D and trimming. The sample includes about 490,000 clones, with 80% to 90% observed a single time. The leading ten clones occupy about 3.2% of the sample.

The sequenced sample was peripheral blood. Recombination joined TRBV18 with TRBJ2-7, with a weak D call of TRBD1 (6 bases match). The sequence came from a human donor in a cohort sampled during active COVID-19. The CDR3 region has the sequence CASSGTPGKSSYEQYF. Here is the DNA: TGTGCCAGCTCAGGGACACCAGGAAAGAGCTCCTACGAGCAGTACTTC.